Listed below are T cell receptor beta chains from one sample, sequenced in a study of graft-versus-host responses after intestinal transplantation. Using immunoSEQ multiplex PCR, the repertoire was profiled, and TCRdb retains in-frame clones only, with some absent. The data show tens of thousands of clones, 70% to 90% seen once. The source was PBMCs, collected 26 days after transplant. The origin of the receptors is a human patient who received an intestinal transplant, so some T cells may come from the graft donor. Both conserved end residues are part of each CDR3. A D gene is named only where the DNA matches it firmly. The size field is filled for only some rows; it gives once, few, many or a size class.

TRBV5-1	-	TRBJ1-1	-	TGCGCCAGCAGCTTGCAGGGTTTGGACACTGAAGCTTTCTTT	CASSLQGLDTEAFF
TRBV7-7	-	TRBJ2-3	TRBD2	TGTGCTAGCAGCCCTCAGATTAGCGGGGGGACAGATACGCAGTATTTT	CASSPQISGGTDTQYF
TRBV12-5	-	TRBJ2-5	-	TGTGCTAGTGGCCCAGACGGGCAAGAGACCCAGTACTTC	CASGPDGQETQYF
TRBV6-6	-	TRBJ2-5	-	TGTGCCAGCAGCCTCCAAGAGACCCAGTACTTC	CASSLQETQYF
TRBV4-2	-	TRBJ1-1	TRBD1	TGTGCCAGCAGCCAAGAACAGGGGGGCACTGAAGCTTTCTTT	CASSQEQGGTEAFF
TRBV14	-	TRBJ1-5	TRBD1	TGTGCCAGCAGCGGACAGGGAAATAGCAATCAGCCCCAGCATTTT	CASSGQGNSNQPQHF
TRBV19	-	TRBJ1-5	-	TGTGCCAGTATGGCCGAGGTTCAGCCCCAGCATTTT	CASMAEVQPQHF
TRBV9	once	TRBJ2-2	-	TGTGCCAGCAGCCCACACAGGGTCACCGGGGAGCTGTTTTTT	CASSPHRVTGELFF
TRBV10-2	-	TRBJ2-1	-	TGCGCCAGCGCTGGGATCCGAACAGGTACATACAATGAGCAGTTCTTC	CASAGIRTGTYNEQFF
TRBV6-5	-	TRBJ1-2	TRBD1	TGTGCCAGCAGTTACGAGGGACAGGGTTTCTCTGGCTACACCTTC	CASSYEGQGFSGYTF
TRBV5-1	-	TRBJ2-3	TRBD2	TGCGCCAGCAGCTTGGTTCTAGCGGGGGGCCACGCCTCGCCAGATACGCAGTATTTT	CASSLVLAGGHASPDTQYF
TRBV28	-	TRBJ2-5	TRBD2	TGTGCCACTAGCGGGACGAGGGAGACCCAGTACTTC	CATSGTRETQYF
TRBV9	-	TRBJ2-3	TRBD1	TGTGCCAGCAGCGTAGGGTTGGGACAGGGGACAGATACGCAGTATTTT	CASSVGLGQGTDTQYF
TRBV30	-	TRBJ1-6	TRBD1	TGTGCCTGGAGTGTACGGGTGACAGGGGATTCACCCCTCCACTTT	CAWSVRVTGDSPLHF
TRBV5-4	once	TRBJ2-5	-	TGTGCCAGCAGCCGAGGCGAAGAGACCCAGTACTTC	CASSRGEETQYF
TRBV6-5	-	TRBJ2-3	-	TGTGCCAGCAGTTACTCGTCCGGCACAGATACGCAGTATTTT	CASSYSSGTDTQYF
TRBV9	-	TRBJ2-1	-	TGTGCCAGCAGCGGCGGGCGGGTATACAATGAGCAGTTCTTC	CASSGGRVYNEQFF
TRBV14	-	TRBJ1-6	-	TGTGCCAGCAGCCCCTATGAAGCGGGAAATTCACCCCTCCACTTT	CASSPYEAGNSPLHF
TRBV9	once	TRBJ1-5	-	TGTGCCAGCAGCGTAGGGTACAGGGCCCGTAATCAGCCCCAGCATTTT	CASSVGYRARNQPQHF
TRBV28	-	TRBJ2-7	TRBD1	TGTGCCAGCGCCCCGTGGACAGGGCACTACGAGCAGTACTTC	CASAPWTGHYEQYF
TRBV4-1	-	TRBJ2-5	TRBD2	TGCGCCAGCAGCCAAGCGGGACCCGGGACTAGCATCGAGACCCAGTACTTC	CASSQAGPGTSIETQYF
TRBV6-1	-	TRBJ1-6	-	TGTGCCAGCAGTGAAGTAAGGGGAGGGAATTCACCCCTCCACTTT	CASSEVRGGNSPLHF
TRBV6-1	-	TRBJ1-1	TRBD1	TGTGCCAGCAGCCTGGGACAGATGAACACTGAAGCTTTCTTT	CASSLGQMNTEAFF
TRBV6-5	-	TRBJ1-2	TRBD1	TGTGCCAGCAGTCCTCAGGGGGGCCACTATGGCTACACCTTC	CASSPQGGHYGYTF
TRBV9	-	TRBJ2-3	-	TGTGCCAGCAGCATAAGTGGTGGGGGCAGTTGGACAGATACGCAGTATTTT	CASSISGGGSWTDTQYF
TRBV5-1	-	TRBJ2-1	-	TGCGCCAGCAGCTTGGTGGGAGCGCGGAATGAGCAGTTCTTC	CASSLVGARNEQFF
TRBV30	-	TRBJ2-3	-	TGTGCCTGGAAGGTTGCGGGGGCCCCCACAGATACGCAGTATTTT	CAWKVAGAPTDTQYF
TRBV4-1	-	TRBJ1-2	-	TGCGCCAGCAGCCAAAACAGGGTCTACGGCTATGGCTACACCTTC	CASSQNRVYGYGYTF
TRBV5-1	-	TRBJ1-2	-	TGCGCCAGCAGCTTGGGGCAGGGTAGCTATGGCTACACCTTC	CASSLGQGSYGYTF
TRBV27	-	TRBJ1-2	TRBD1	TGTGCCAGCAGTCCACTGGACAGGGGAGAGAATGGCTACACCTTC	CASSPLDRGENGYTF
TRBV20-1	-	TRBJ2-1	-	TGCAGTGCTAGATGGCCCTCCTTCTTC	CSARWPSFF
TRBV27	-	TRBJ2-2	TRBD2	TGTGCCAGCAGTCCGCTTAGCGGGGGGGCAATCGGGGAGCTGTTTTTT	CASSPLSGGAIGELFF
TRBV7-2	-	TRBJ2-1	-	TGTGCCAGCAGCTTAGCGTCGGAGGGAGATTACAATGAGCAGTTCTTC	CASSLASEGDYNEQFF
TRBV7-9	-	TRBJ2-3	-	TGTGCCAGCAGCCCTGATTACAGGGGCACAGATACGCAGTATTTT	CASSPDYRGTDTQYF
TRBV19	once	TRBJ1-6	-	TGTGCCACCCGAGACCGGGACTGGGTGCAAAATTCACCCCTCCACTTT	CATRDRDWVQNSPLHF
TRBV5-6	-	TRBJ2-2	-	TGTGCCAGCAGCTTGGGCAGGAACACCGGGGAGCTGTTTTTT	CASSLGRNTGELFF
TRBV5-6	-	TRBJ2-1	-	TGTGCCAGCAGCTTGGGACAAGGTTGGCATGAGCAGTTCTTC	CASSLGQGWHEQFF
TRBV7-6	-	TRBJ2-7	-	TGTGCCAGCAGCTTAGCGGAGTCCTACGAGCAGTACTTC	CASSLAESYEQYF
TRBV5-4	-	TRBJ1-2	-	TGTGCCAGCAGCTTGGAGACAGACTTCTATGGCTACACCTTC	CASSLETDFYGYTF
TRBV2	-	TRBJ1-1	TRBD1	TGTGCCAGCACTATGACAGGGGGCACTGAAGCTTTCTTT	CASTMTGGTEAFF
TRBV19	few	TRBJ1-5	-	TGTGCCAGTAGTATGGCATCAGGGGTAAGCGGCCAGCCCCAGCATTTT	CASSMASGVSGQPQHF
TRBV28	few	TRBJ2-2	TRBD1	TGTGCCAGCAGGGGACAGGGCACCGGGGAGCTGTTTTTT	CASRGQGTGELFF
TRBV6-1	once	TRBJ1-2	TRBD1	TGTGCCAGCAGGGATGGACAGGGGGTGTATGGCTACACCTTC	CASRDGQGVYGYTF
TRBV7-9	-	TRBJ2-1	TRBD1	TGTGCCAGCAGCTTAGTTCCGGGACAGGGGGTGAATGAGCAGTTCTTC	CASSLVPGQGVNEQFF
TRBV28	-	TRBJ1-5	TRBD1	TGTGCCAGCAGTTTGGTACAGGGGAATAGCAATCAGCCCCAGCATTTT	CASSLVQGNSNQPQHF
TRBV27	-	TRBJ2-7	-	TGTGCCAGCAGTTTTAGCGGACACCTCTCCTACGAGCAGTACTTC	CASSFSGHLSYEQYF
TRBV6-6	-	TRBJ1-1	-	TGTGCCAGCAGCCCAACAGGGAGAACTGAAGCTTTCTTT	CASSPTGRTEAFF
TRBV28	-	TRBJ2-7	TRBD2	TGTGCCAGCAGAGCACTAGCGGATTCCTACGAGCAGTACTTC	CASRALADSYEQYF
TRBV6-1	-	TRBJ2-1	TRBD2	TGTGCCAGCAGTTCCGGACTAGCGGAATACAATGAGCAGTTCTTC	CASSSGLAEYNEQFF
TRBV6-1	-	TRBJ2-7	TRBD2	TGCGCCAGCATTAGCGGGGTTTACACCTACGAGCAGTACTTC	CASISGVYTYEQYF
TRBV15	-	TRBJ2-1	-	TGTGCCACCAGCAGAGTCGGGATTAACAGATTTGAGCAGTTCTTC	CATSRVGINRFEQFF
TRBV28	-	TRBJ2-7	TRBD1	TGTGCCAGCATTAGGGAAGGACAGGGGATCTACGAGCAGTACTTC	CASIREGQGIYEQYF
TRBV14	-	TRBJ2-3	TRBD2	TGTGCCAGCAGCCAAAGCGGGAGGCCGAACACAGATACGCAGTATTTT	CASSQSGRPNTDTQYF
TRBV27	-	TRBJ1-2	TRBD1	TGTGCCAGCACCTACCGACAGGGGGCCAACTATGGCTACACCTTC	CASTYRQGANYGYTF
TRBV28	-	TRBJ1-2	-	TGTGCCAGCAGTTTATCTCAGGGGAGACTGTCAGTGAATGGCTACACCTTC	CASSLSQGRLSVNGYTF